This entry lists 13 T cell receptor delta chains sequenced from one sample in a study of gamma-delta chains in newborns, infants, children. TCRdb re-processed the reads via CATT. The sample has fewer than 8,500 delta-chain clones; 1.5% to 2% are singletons. Material: blood. These receptors all come from a child who was a newborn, infant or young child, either healthy, febrile or measles-vaccinated (not recorded which).

V usage is TRDV1 and J usage is TRDJ1; either TRDD2 or TRDD3 may supply D (6 bases each). Germline-derived CDR1 and CDR2 are TSWWSYY and QGS. V dropped 3 bases and J dropped 2 bases, with 34 bases sitting between them. The CDR3 is 22 amino acids. CDR3 residues: CALGDLNGGFLLLWDKTDKLIF. CDR3 sequence (DNA): TGTGCTCTTGGGGATTTAAACGGTGGATTTCTCCTACTGTGGGATAAGACCGATAAACTCATCTTT.

In this sample, this clone turned up a few times. V gene TRDV1 combines with J gene TRDJ1; D gene ambiguous. Germline CDR1 and CDR2: TSWWSYY and QGS. CDR3 length: 14 residues. Between the trimmed V and J ends, which lost 5 bases and 3 bases, there was a span of 13 bases. CDR3 residues: CALGFRFPPDKLIF. CDR3 in DNA: TGTGCTCTTGGGTTCCGATTCCCCCCCGATAAACTCATCTTT.

The table lists this clone with a few counts. A read error may produce the germline difference seen at one junction end. The sample carries other DNA sequences with the same CDR3. This rearrangement joins TRDV3 to TRDJ1, with 8 positions matching TRDD3. The CDR3 has 21 amino acids. Germline V lookup: CDR1 TVYSNPD, CDR2 GDNSRS (reference sequence). The CDR3 nucleotides read TGTGCCTTTAGCCACGTCACTGGGGGTTACGAGCCGGGGTACTACACCGACAAACTCATCTTT. Protein product: CAFSHVTGGYEPGYYTDKLIF.

This clone occurred a few times. This may stem from a read error, because a much larger clone lies one nucleotide away. This same CDR3 is encoded by further DNA sequences in the sample. This chain links TRDV1 with TRDJ1; 13 bases are a match to TRDD3. The CDR3 consists of 20 residues. CDR1 and CDR2 (germline): TSWWSYY, QGS. This chain's CDR3 is CALGELWSTGGYANTDKLIF. For the CDR3, the DNA is TGTGCCCTTGGGGAACTTTGGAGTACTGGGGGATACGCGAACACCGATAAACTCATCTTT.

This clone has more than one count but fewer than ten. Other DNA sequences in the same sample also yield this CDR3. The rearrangement joins TRDV3 to TRDJ1, with TRDD3 as a possible D gene (6 bases). From germline, CDR1 is TVYSNPD and CDR2 GDNSRS (reference sequence). Trimming took 3 bases from V and 0 from J, leaving 23 bases between them. The CDR3 spans 17 residues. CDR3 DNA: TGTGCCTTGACTCAGTCGAGATGGGGGCCGTACACCGATAAACTCATCTTT. Protein sequence: CALTQSRWGPYTDKLIF.

The sample holds a few counts of this clone. V is TRDV1 and J is TRDJ1; 10 nucleotides align to TRDD3. V was clipped by 4 bases and J by 1 base; unmatched bases: 6. This CDR3 is 16 amino acids long. Germline V lookup: CDR1 TSWWSYY, CDR2 QGS. The chain's CDR3 is CALGGGGYVGTDKLIF. The DNA of the CDR3 is TGTGCTCTTGGGGGAGGGGGATACGTAGGCACCGATAAACTCATCTTT.

This clone was counted a few times. A read error is the likely source, as a far larger clone sits one nucleotide away. Other DNA sequences within the sample encode an identical CDR3. The chain recombines TRDV2 with TRDJ3; 9 bases match TRDD3. The J segment lost 4 bases and the V segment lost 3 bases, leaving 6 bases of the junction unmatched. CDR3 size: 17 residues. Per germline, CDR1 GEAIGNYY and CDR2 EKD. CDR3 sequence: CACDYWGSSWDTRQMFF. In DNA form, the CDR3 reads TGTGCCTGTGACTACTGGGGGAGCTCTTGGGACACCCGACAGATGTTTTTC.

This clone is judged medium-sized (0.01 to 0.1%). The rearrangement joins TRDV1 to TRDJ1; 8 bases align to TRDD3. The germline V gene has CDR1 TSWWSYY and CDR2 QGS. J gave up 0 bases and V 2 bases, and 23 bases lay outside the gene matches. The CDR3 is made up of 22 amino acids. The CDR3 loop reads CALGEGNLRLVLGVPYTDKLIF. In nucleotides, the CDR3 is TGTGCTCTTGGGGAAGGGAATCTCCGGCTGGTACTGGGGGTTCCTTACACCGATAAACTCATCTTT.

Notes on this clone: The protein given by TCRdb reflects a much larger clone and differs at residue 6 from this DNA's translation, likely from a read error; the protein shown is the DNA's translation. The chain is built from TRDV2 and TRDJ3, with a possible D match to TRDD3 (6 bases). The CDR3 is 17 amino acids. V lost 3 bases to trimming and J lost 0 bases, with 11 bases between them. Germline V CDR1 and CDR2: GEAIGNYY, EKD. CDR3 DNA sequence: TGTGCCTGTGACTACCGGGGGAGCTCCTGGGACACCCGACAGATGTTTTTC. This encodes CACDYRGSSWDTRQMFF.

This clone was detected ten times or more. The chain carries TRDV1 and TRDJ1, with TRDD3 as a possible D gene (6 bases). The germline V gene has CDR1 TSWWSYY and CDR2 QGS. The CDR3 is made up of 15 amino acids. V shed 6 bases and J shed 0 bases, with 14 bases lying between them. The CDR3 spells CALGRGNRDTDKLIF. The DNA of the CDR3 is TGTGCTCTTGGAAGGGGGAATCGAGACACCGATAAACTCATCTTT.

About this clone itself: The amino acid sequence in TCRdb belongs to a much larger clone and departs from this DNA's translation at residue 15, likely a sequencing read error; the sequence shown is translated from the DNA. The chain employs TRDV1 and TRDJ1; D remains unclear. CDR3 length equals 18 residues. From germline, CDR1 is TSWWSYY and CDR2 QGS. In nucleotides, the CDR3 is TGTGCTCTTGGGCCTCTGCGGCTACGCGGGTGGGACACCGATCAACTCATCTTT. This translates into CALGPLRLRGWDTDQLIF.

This clone came up a few times. V and J are TRDV2 and TRDJ3; 13 nucleotides match TRDD3. From germline, CDR1 is GEAIGNYY and CDR2 EKD. The V segment lost 2 bases and the J segment 1 base; nucleotides outside the gene matches: 10. The CDR3 totals 21 residues. The CDR3: CACDILGDTHSVSWDTRQMFF. The CDR3 DNA reads as TGTGCCTGTGACATACTGGGGGATACGCATTCAGTGTCCTGGGACACCCGACAGATGTTTTTC.

As to this clone: One end of the junction does not line up with germline, which may come from a read error. The chain uses TRDV1 and TRDJ1; 12 bases match TRDD3. TCRdb offers no J gene call, so here the DNA was matched to germline to obtain one. The V gene's germline CDR1 is TSWWSYY and CDR2 QGS. This CDR3 has 22 amino acids. CDR3 nucleotide sequence: TGTGCTCTTGGGGAAGGAGATACTGGGGGATACCAATACCGACCTTACACCGATAGACTCATCTTT. As protein: CALGEGDTGGYQYRPYTDRLIF.